A single sample is the source of the 5 T cell receptor beta chains below, sequenced in a study of spatial heterogeneity in lung cancer. Study observations and caveats: Tumor mutation counts were tracked by expanded intratumoral alpha and beta TCR counts.

These receptors have no known antigen. Time point indicated: sample taken at primary tumor resection. TCRdb reanalysed the 5' RACE reads using MiXCR and keeps one entry per CDR3 protein. The sample records about 1,500 distinct CDR3 sequences, about a tenth being singletons. The sample in question was lung tumor tissue, obtained at surgery. The source of these receptors is a female donor with early-stage non-small cell lung cancer.

By frequency in the sample, this clonotype is medium-sized. Being off target in a library aimed at alpha chains, this beta chain has a size of little meaning. The rearrangement uses TRBV20-1 and TRBJ1-6, with a weak D call TRBD1 (6 bases). Trimming shortened V by 4 bases and J by 9 bases, and 22 bases separated the two germline ends. The CDR3 totals 16 residues. In germline, CDR1 is DFQATT, CDR2 SNEGSKA (reference sequence). The CDR3 sequence is CSAKNTAWDNRSPLHF. The CDR3 region has the DNA TGCAGTGCTAAAAACACCGCGTGGGACAACCGTTCACCCCTCCACTTT.

Details on this clonotype: This beta chain is an unintended read in a library built for alpha chains; its size means little. The chain couples TRBV6-5 to TRBJ2-6, with D possibly called TRBD1 or TRBD2 (5 bases each). There are 16 residues in the CDR3. Trimming shortened V by 2 bases and J by 0 bases, and 8 bases separated the two germline ends. CDR1 is MNHEY, CDR2 SVGAGI, per germline. For the CDR3, the DNA is TGTGCCAGCAGTTACGGGGCGGGCTCTGGGGCCAACGTCCTGACTTTC. Translation gives CASSYGAGSGANVLTF.

Worth noting for this clonotype: This beta chain is a stray sequence in a library constructed for alpha chains; its clone size is not meaningful. This chain connects TRBV2 to TRBJ2-5, with 12 nucleotides matching TRBD2. The CDR3 has 15 residues. Germline V gene sequence: CDR1 SNHLY, CDR2 FYNNEI. V gave up 5 bases and J gave up 5 bases; unmatched junction bases: 6. CDR3 bases: TGTGCCAGCAGTCCTAGCGGGGGGGCCTTGGAGACCCAGTACTTC. This gives the protein CASSPSGGALETQYF. The complete variable domain, with remaining parts taken from reference TRBV2 and TRBJ2-5, reads EPEVTQTPSHQVTQMGQEVILRCVPISNHLYFYWYRQILGQKVEFLVSFYNNEISEKSEIFDDQFSVERPDGSNFTLKIRSTKLEDSAMYFCASSPSGGALETQYFGPGTRLLVL.

In this sample, this clonotype turned up many times. This beta chain is a stray read from a library made for alpha chains; its abundance is not meaningful. V usage is TRBV4-2 and J usage is TRBJ2-7; no reliable D call. The V gene's germline CDR1 is LGHNA and CDR2 YNFKEQ. V lost 1 base to trimming and J lost 3 bases, with 19 bases between them. The CDR3 is 17 residues long. CDR3 residues: CASSQGLFATTDYEQYF. DNA for the CDR3: TGTGCCAGCAGCCAAGGTTTATTTGCCACAACCGACTACGAGCAGTACTTC.

A few counts support this clonotype. Being off target in a library aimed at alpha chains, this beta chain has a size of little meaning. The J gene is TRBJ1-2, the V gene TRBV6-6; D is possibly TRBD1 (5 bases). The V gene's germline CDR1 is MNHNY and CDR2 SVGAGI (reference sequence). Deletions cut 6 bases from V and 4 bases from J, with 12 bases between. The CDR3 totals 13 residues. The CDR3 sequence: CASSAGQGYGYTF. Here the CDR3 DNA reads TGTGCCAGCAGCGCTGGGCAGGGCTATGGCTACACCTTC.